This T cell receptor beta chain was captured in a study of CXCR3-negative and CXCR3-positive naive CD8 T cells. The CDR3 is 18 amino acids. Per germline, CDR1 MNHEY and CDR2 SVGEGT. The authors made the TRB cDNA libraries by 5' RACE using UMI labels. One entry per CDR3 protein, without DNA, is what TCRdb gives after re-calling the 5' RACE reads. Listed are about 90,000 distinct CDR3 sequences; about 1% falls within the top ten. Cells that were CD45RO-CCR7+CD27+CD95- constituted naive CD8+ T cells. This clonotype originated in a human donor in good health. Some clones in this sample may be carry-over from other donors' samples. V gene TRBV6-2 or TRBV6-3 combines with J gene TRBJ2-1; the TRBD2 assignment by TCRdb is unverifiable without DNA. The sequencing input was naive CXCR3- CD8+ T cells from blood. As for subset: CD45RO-CCR7+CD27+CD95- naive CD8+ T cells lacking CXCR3 (TNR3-). The CDR3 protein is CATTRVAGEEGSYNEQFF.